Sequencing of this TCR beta chain was carried out in a study of metastatic and nonmetastatic thyroid tumors. Study information: The comparison covered peripheral blood and tumor or nodule tissue in malignant and benign thyroid patients.

Among the patients, none had received any treatment before thyroid surgery. The length of the CDR3 is 14 residues. Looked up from germline, CDR1 is SGHTA and CDR2 is FQGTGA. Unmatched junction bases numbered 4, after V lost 7 bases and J lost 5 bases. In the study's own analysis: A papillary thyroid cancer distant-metastasis classifier was built from CDR3 differences across clinicopathological groups. TCRdb re-analyzed the PCR reads through MiXCR. None of the V and J calls come from the authors' own analysis; TCRdb made them. The data contain 25,000 to 35,000 clones, about a sixth of them singletons. Study outcomes and limitations: Patients with malignant thyroid tumors reportedly had significantly higher TCR beta diversity than those with benign nodules, in blood and tumor.

This clone was recorded many times. As yet, its antigen is unknown. V is TRBV7-3 and J is TRBJ2-1, with TRBD2 identical over 11 bases. Sequencing was performed on blood. The receptor comes from a female donor with papillary thyroid cancer or a benign thyroid nodule (not recorded which). Some clones in this sample may be carry-over from other donors' samples. CDR3 in DNA: TGTGCCAGCAAGCCGGGACTAGCGGACAATGAGCAGTTCTTC. Translation gives CASKPGLADNEQFF.